The 9 T cell receptor beta chains in this list originate from one sample, sequenced in a study of cytomegalovirus exposure and HLA in healthy donors. 13 Jbeta primers and 60 Vbeta primers were used for the PCR. The data were produced by immunoSEQ multiplex PCR, yet TCRdb's version contains in-frame clones alone and is incomplete. The table shows nearly 200,000 clones, with about nine tenths occurring only once. Sequenced material: PBMCs. The receptor source for this set is a young man in good health and CMV-seronegative.

The chain employs TRBV14 and TRBJ1-2, with 9 bases identical to TRBD1. The CDR3 runs to 13 residues. The junction had 4 bases not matched to a gene; V was cut back by 4 bases and J by 7 bases. Germline CDR1 SGHDN, CDR2 FVKESK. DNA of the CDR3: TGTGCCAGCAGCCCCCGGGACAGGGTTGGCTACACCTTC. This translates into CASSPRDRVGYTF.

The V gene is TRBV7-2, the J gene TRBJ1-1; TRBD1 aligns across 7 bases. CDR3 length: 15 amino acids. With 1 base clipped from V and 3 bases from J, the junction kept 5 bases outside the gene matches. Germline lookup yields CDR1 SGHTA and CDR2 FQGNSA. CDR3 nucleotides: TGTGCCAGCAGCTTAGAGGGCAGGGGGGACACTGAAGCTTTCTTT. This codes for CASSLEGRGDTEAFF. Full variable domain (outside the CDR3, taken from reference TRBV7-2 and TRBJ1-1): GAGVSQSPSNKVTEKGKDVELRCDPISGHTALYWYRQSLGQGLEFLIYFQGNSAPDKSGLPSDRFSAERTGGSVSTLTIQRTQQEDSAVYLCASSLEGRGDTEAFFGQGTRLTVV.

V gene TRBV18 combines with J gene TRBJ1-2; 9 bases line up with TRBD1. Germline lookup yields CDR1 KGHSH and CDR2 LQKENI. The J segment lost 4 bases and the V segment lost 5 bases, leaving 8 bases of the junction unmatched. The CDR3 sequence is 15 residues long. The CDR3 nucleotides are TGTGCCAGCTCATCGCCGGGACAGGGAAGCTATGGCTACACCTTC. Protein: CASSSPGQGSYGYTF.

The V gene is TRBV27, the J gene TRBJ2-1, with 7 bases that match TRBD2. V lost 9 bases to trimming and J lost 7 bases; unmatched junction nucleotides: 18. CDR1 and CDR2 from the germline V gene are MNHEY and SMNVEV (reference sequence). The CDR3 spans 16 residues. CDR3 coding DNA: TGTGCCAGTGGATCGCCGTCGGGAGGCGGTTGGAATGAGCAGTTCTTC. Its protein product is CASGSPSGGGWNEQFF.

This sequence joins TRBV27 and TRBJ2-5; D may be TRBD2 (5 bases). The V and J ends lost 3 bases and 3 bases respectively, with 17 bases between them. Looked up from germline, CDR1 is MNHEY and CDR2 is SMNVEV (reference sequence). The CDR3 extends over 16 amino acids. The CDR3 here is CASSFSTKGIEETQYF. Written as DNA, the CDR3 is TGTGCCAGCAGTTTCTCGACTAAAGGTATTGAAGAGACCCAGTACTTC.

The chain uses TRBV11-2 and TRBJ1-1; 7 nucleotides align to TRBD1. Germline lookup yields CDR1 SGHAT and CDR2 FQNNGV. CDR3 length equals 16 residues. Trimming cost V 4 bases and J 2 bases; bases outside gene matches: 10. Written as DNA, the CDR3 is TGTGCCAGCAGCTCTGACAGGGTTAGTCTAAACACTGAAGCTTTCTTT. It yields the protein CASSSDRVSLNTEAFF.

The chain carries TRBV27 and TRBJ2-7, with TRBD2 matching 9 bases. V dropped 3 bases and J dropped 5; count of bases not matched to a gene: 20. In germline, CDR1 is MNHEY, CDR2 SMNVEV (reference sequence). The CDR3 contains 19 residues. CDR3 sequence: CASSLGGRASGNGLDEQYF. DNA of the CDR3: TGTGCCAGCAGTTTGGGCGGGAGGGCTAGCGGGAATGGATTGGACGAGCAGTACTTC.

This clone was seen a handful of times. The chain couples TRBV27 to TRBJ1-2; D remains unclear. Germline loops: CDR1 MNHEY, CDR2 SMNVEV (reference sequence). The CDR3 loop spans 15 amino acids. Trimming cost V 2 bases and J 6 bases, with 16 bases left between them. The CDR3 nucleotides read TGTGCCAGCAGTTTACGTCACCCCGGAGGGCATGGCTACACCTTC. Its protein product is CASSLRHPGGHGYTF.

The chain is built from TRBV9 and TRBJ2-1, with 9 bases identical to TRBD2. The V gene's germline CDR1 is SGDLS and CDR2 YYNGEE. V shed 3 bases and J 8 bases; nucleotides not matched to a gene: 9. CDR3 size: 15 residues. CDR3 sequence: CASSGSGRRFDEQFF. CDR3 bases: TGTGCCAGCAGCGGTAGCGGGAGAAGGTTCGATGAGCAGTTCTTC.